Following are 26 T cell receptor beta chains from one sample sequenced in a study of human T cells and chemical hapten exposure. TCRdb fed the RACE reads into MiXCR, producing one record per CDR3 protein. Among about 73,000 distinct CDR3 sequences listed, about 9% were seen once. Documented time point: patch test 2, 6 weeks after DPC sensitization. Regarding treatment: therapeutic diphenylcyclopropenone sensitization with weekly scalp DPC. The source was whole blood, collected in connection with sensitization to the hapten diphenylcyclopropenone (DPC). The source of these receptors is a woman aged 45-60 years with alopecia areata. Some clones in this sample may be carry-over from other donors' samples.

This clonotype was detected only a few times. J is TRBJ2-7 and V is TRBV6-6, with 7 bases that match TRBD2. CDR1 MNHNY and CDR2 SVGAGI come from the germline V gene (reference sequence). CDR3 size: 14 residues. J was trimmed by 5 bases and V by 4 bases; bases with no gene match: 8. The CDR3 region is CASSLTGGSHEQYF. As DNA, the CDR3 is TGTGCCAGCAGTTTAACGGGAGGATCCCACGAGCAGTACTTC.

This clonotype turned up a few times. This rearrangement joins TRBV20-1 to TRBJ2-2, with 10 bases lining up with TRBD1. V lost 6 bases to trimming and J lost 6 bases; unmatched junction nucleotides: 4. The CDR3 extends over 13 amino acids. Germline V gene data show CDR1 as DFQATT and CDR2 as SNEGSKA (reference sequence). CDR3 bases: TGCAGTGCCGAGACAGGGGGCTCCGGGGAGCTGTTTTTT. Protein sequence: CSAETGGSGELFF.

V gene TRBV20-1 combines with J gene TRBJ2-7, with 10 nucleotides matching TRBD2. V shed 2 bases, J shed 5 bases, and the junction held 3 bases outside the gene matches. The CDR3 is 13 amino acids. Looked up from germline, CDR1 is DFQATT and CDR2 is SNEGSKA (reference sequence). CDR3 protein: CSARKAGGHEQYF. CDR3 in DNA: TGCAGTGCTAGAAAAGCGGGGGGGCACGAGCAGTACTTC.

Ten or more counts support this clonotype. The chain employs TRBV12-3 or TRBV12-4 and TRBJ1-1; 8 nucleotides align to TRBD1. The CDR3 is made up of 14 amino acids. Trimming took 5 bases from V and 5 from J; bases not matched to a gene: 7. The CDR3 coding sequence is TGTGCCAGCAGTCGACAGGGGAGGTTAACTGAAGCTTTCTTT. Protein sequence: CASSRQGRLTEAFF.

This clonotype came up a few times. V usage is TRBV29-1 and J usage is TRBJ2-7; D is uncertain. Trimming shortened V by 7 bases and J by 6 bases, and 19 bases separated the two germline ends. This CDR3 comprises 13 residues. From germline, CDR1 is SQVTM and CDR2 ANQGSEA. DNA for the CDR3: TGCAGCGCAGGTCGGCGGTTTGTCCCCGAGCAGTACTTC. Its protein product is CSAGRRFVPEQYF.

This clonotype was observed a few times. The V gene is TRBV27, the J gene TRBJ1-5; 7 bases agree with TRBD1. CDR1 MNHEY and CDR2 SMNVEV come from the germline V gene (reference sequence). The CDR3 contains 13 residues. After removal of 6 bases from V and 6 bases from J, the junction contained 5 bases not matched to a gene. The CDR3 reads CASREGGGQPQHF. The CDR3 nucleotides are TGTGCCAGCAGGGAAGGGGGCGGTCAGCCCCAGCATTTT.

This chain joins TRBV4-3 and TRBJ2-1, with D possibly TRBD2 on 5 matching bases. This CDR3 has 13 amino acids. Germline V lookup: CDR1 LGHNA, CDR2 YSLEER. V was shortened by 1 base and J by 8 bases, with 9 bases between the two germline ends. The CDR3 region is CASSQGSEDEQFF. For the CDR3, the DNA is TGCGCCAGCAGCCAAGGTAGCGAGGATGAGCAGTTCTTC.

The sample holds many counts of this clonotype. V is TRBV20-1 and J is TRBJ1-1; D is perhaps TRBD1 (5 bases). The V gene's germline CDR1 is DFQATT and CDR2 SNEGSKA (reference sequence). This CDR3 spans 15 amino acids. Trimming removed 5 bases at V and 0 bases at J, with 16 bases between. For the CDR3, the DNA is TGCAGTGCTCAGCCAGGGTGGGAGATGAACACTGAAGCTTTCTTT. Protein sequence: CSAQPGWEMNTEAFF.

This clonotype came up a few times. This rearrangement joins TRBV9 to TRBJ2-7; 9 nucleotides line up with TRBD1. The CDR3 sequence is 14 residues long. J lost 2 bases, V lost 2 bases, and 2 bases had no gene match. Per germline, CDR1 SGDLS and CDR2 YYNGEE. The DNA of the CDR3 is TGTGCCAGCAGCGTGGGACAGGGCGCCTACGAGCAGTACTTC. Translated: CASSVGQGAYEQYF.

The gene calls are TRBV29-1 and TRBJ2-3; TRBD1 might be the D (6 bases). Trimming pared 7 bases from V and 1 base from J, leaving 12 bases between. The CDR3 runs 13 residues. The germline V gene encodes CDR1 SQVTM and CDR2 ANQGSEA. CDR3 nucleotides: TGCAGCGCACAGGGTGCCGGCACAGATACGCAGTATTTT. Translated, it gives CSAQGAGTDTQYF.

In this sample, this clonotype turned up a few times. The CDR3: CSAPLLGTQYF. CDR3 bases: TGCAGTGCTCCTCTCCTAGGTACGCAGTATTTT. The rearrangement uses TRBV20-1 and TRBJ2-3; D not resolved. The CDR3 contains 11 residues. Germline CDR1 reads DFQATT; CDR2 reads SNEGSKA (reference sequence). The V gene lost 5 bases and the J gene lost 8 bases, with 11 bases spanning the gap.

In its sample, this clonotype was seen a few times. The chain joins TRBV5-5 to TRBJ2-3; D not certain. The germline V and J ends were trimmed by 2 bases and 2 bases, with 3 bases remaining between them. The CDR3 is 12 amino acids. Per the germline V gene, CDR1 is SGHKS and CDR2 is YYEKEE (reference sequence). This CDR3 is CASSFTTDTQYF. CDR3 bases: TGTGCCAGCAGCTTCACCACAGATACGCAGTATTTT.

Many counts were recorded for this clonotype. The chain employs TRBV12-3 or TRBV12-4 and TRBJ1-5, with 9 bases lining up with TRBD1. Trimming at V came to 5 bases and at J to 7 bases, leaving 3 bases not matched to a gene. The CDR3 contains 13 residues. The CDR3 spells CASSPGQGQPQHF. The CDR3 nucleotides read TGTGCCAGCAGTCCGGGACAGGGACAGCCCCAGCATTTT.

The sample holds many counts of this clonotype. The chain joins TRBV27 to TRBJ2-6; D is possibly TRBD1 or TRBD2 (5 bases each). Trimming left V 8 bases short and J 0 bases short, with 11 bases between. This CDR3 is 15 amino acids long. Germline CDR1 reads MNHEY; CDR2 reads SMNVEV (reference sequence). The CDR3 spells CASGTAFSGANVLTF. For the CDR3, the DNA is TGTGCCAGCGGGACGGCCTTCTCTGGGGCCAACGTCCTGACTTTC.

This clonotype was recorded many times. This sequence joins TRBV7-9 and TRBJ1-5; D gene uncertain. V was cut by 5 bases and J by 3 bases, with 5 bases left in between. Germline V gene lookup returns CDR1 SEHNR and CDR2 FQNEAQ (reference sequence). The length of the CDR3 is 12 residues. CDR3 coding DNA: TGTGCCAGCAGCCAAGACAATCAGCCCCAGCATTTT. Residues: CASSQDNQPQHF.

This clonotype has more than one count but fewer than ten. This rearrangement joins TRBV5-6 to TRBJ2-2, with 9 bases fitting TRBD1. After removal of 5 bases from V and 6 bases from J, the junction contained 5 bases not matched to a gene. The germline V gene has CDR1 SGHDT and CDR2 YYEEEE. This CDR3 contains 14 residues. The CDR3 reads CASRTGTGSGELFF. CDR3 bases: TGTGCCAGCAGAACCGGGACAGGGTCCGGGGAGCTGTTTTTT.

This clonotype was detected ten times or more. V usage is TRBV25-1 and J usage is TRBJ1-1, with a weak D call TRBD1 (5 bases). This CDR3 region has 13 residues. The V gene lost 3 bases and the J gene lost 5 bases, with 10 bases spanning the gap. Germline CDR1 and CDR2: MGHDK and SYGVNS. CDR3 sequence: CASSDGGWTEAFF. CDR3 DNA sequence: TGTGCCAGCAGTGATGGGGGGTGGACTGAAGCTTTCTTT.

This clonotype was detected a few times. V and J are TRBV30 and TRBJ1-1; unclear D gene. Between the trimmed V and J ends, which lost 2 bases and 0 bases, there was a span of 16 bases. Germline CDR1 is GTSNPN and CDR2 is SVGIG (reference sequence). This CDR3 comprises 16 residues. CDR3 loop: CAWSPRLGLMNTEAFF. The CDR3 nucleotides are TGTGCCTGGAGTCCCCGTTTAGGCCTCATGAACACTGAAGCTTTCTTT.

The sample holds one count of this clonotype. A much larger clone lies a single base off, so this may be a read error. CDR3 loop: CASSTQIDSGNTIYF. The CDR3 coding sequence is TGTGCCAGCAGCACTCAAATCGACTCTGGAAACACCATATATTTT. The V and J genes are TRBV7-2 and TRBJ1-3, with unresolved D. The CDR3 totals 15 residues. V lost 5 bases, J lost 0 bases, and 11 bases lay in between. The germline V gene has CDR1 SGHTA and CDR2 FQGNSA.

This clonotype turned up a few times. This chain uses TRBV6-6 with TRBJ1-5; D uncertain. The V and J ends lost 7 bases and 3 bases respectively, with 7 bases between them. Germline CDR1 is MNHNY and CDR2 is SVGAGI (reference sequence). CDR3 length equals 12 residues. CDR3 in amino acids: CASTLDNQPQHF. For the CDR3, the DNA is TGTGCCAGCACCCTCGACAATCAGCCCCAGCATTTT.

The table lists this clonotype with many counts. The chain has TRBV4-1 and TRBJ2-7; TRBD1 might be the D (5 bases). The V gene's germline CDR1 is MGHRA and CDR2 YSYEKL. The CDR3 is 16 amino acids. The V end was cut by 1 base, the J end by 2 bases, with 15 bases between. CDR3 bases: TGCGCCAGCAGCCAAGTAATTCGAGACAGTCCCTACGAGCAGTACTTC. Translation gives CASSQVIRDSPYEQYF.

This clonotype was observed many times. The chain combines TRBV7-2 with TRBJ2-3, with D perhaps being TRBD1 or TRBD2 (6 bases each). Germline V gives CDR1 SGHTA, CDR2 FQGNSA. The CDR3 has 14 residues. Trimming left V 3 bases short and J 4 bases short, with 11 bases between. The CDR3 DNA reads as TGTGCCAGCAGCTTCGTGAGGGGGGCAGATACGCAGTATTTT. This translates into CASSFVRGADTQYF.

The chain joins TRBV28 to TRBJ1-5; D not certain. Looked up from germline, CDR1 is MDHEN and CDR2 is SYDVKM. Trimming pared 2 bases from V and 6 bases from J, leaving 8 bases between. CDR3 size: 13 residues. The CDR3 bases are TGTGCCAGCAGTTTACCGGGAGGTCAGCCCCAGCATTTT. Encoded protein: CASSLPGGQPQHF. Filled out from reference TRBV28 and TRBJ1-5, the complete variable domain reads DVKVTQSSRYLVKRTGEKVFLECVQDMDHENMFWYRQDPGLGLRLIYFSYDVKMKEKGDIPEGYSVSREKKERFSLILESASTNQTSMYLCASSLPGGQPQHFGDGTRLSIL.

In this sample, this clonotype turned up many times. V is TRBV9 and J is TRBJ2-7; TRBD2 matches at 8 bases. The trim removed 3 bases at V and 1 base at J, leaving 3 bases unmatched. Germline CDR1 is SGDLS and CDR2 is YYNGEE. This CDR3 spans 14 amino acids. The CDR3 DNA follows: TGTGCCAGCAGCGGAAGCGGGAGTTCCTACGAGCAGTACTTC. Amino acids: CASSGSGSSYEQYF.

In its sample, this clonotype was seen a few times. The chain links TRBV5-6 to TRBJ2-6, with D hard to call. Trimming stripped 2 bases from V and 1 base from J, with 7 bases between. The CDR3 consists of 15 residues. Looked up from germline, CDR1 is SGHDT and CDR2 is YYEEEE. CDR3 region: CASSFGQSGANVLTF. CDR3 DNA: TGTGCCAGCAGCTTTGGGCAGTCTGGGGCCAACGTCCTGACTTTC. Full variable domain (missing parts from reference TRBV5-6 and TRBJ2-6): DAGVTQSPTHLIKTRGQQVTLRCSPKSGHDTVSWYQQALGQGPQFIFQYYEEEERQRGNFPDRFSGHQFPNYSSELNVNALLLGDSALYLCASSFGQSGANVLTFGAGSRLTVL.

This clonotype was observed at least ten times. V gene TRBV29-1 combines with J gene TRBJ2-2; weak D call: TRBD2 (6 bases). CDR1 and CDR2 (germline): SQVTM, ANQGSEA. Deletions cut 7 bases from V and 1 base from J, with 10 bases between. CDR3 length equals 13 residues. CDR3 coding DNA: TGCAGCGGGGACGGGGGGAACACCGGGGAGCTGTTTTTT. Translation: CSGDGGNTGELFF.